The clone carrying this T cell receptor (beta chain) was seen a single time. What it binds is not known. Sequenced by immunoSEQ multiplex PCR; TCRdb stores in-frame clones only, minus some. The sample holds around 75,000 clones, roughly nine tenths seen once. The sample comes from a study of Tregs in tolerant kidney transplant recipients. Study as a whole: Mixed chimerism was transient after nonmyeloablative marrow transplants from related graft donors.

The V gene lost 7 bases and the J gene lost 2 bases, with 17 bases spanning the gap. Germline V lookup: CDR1 MNHNY, CDR2 SVGAGI (reference sequence). This CDR3 contains 15 residues. Findings and limits, study-wide: This study did not directly address biological reproducibility.

This chain joins TRBV6-6 and TRBJ1-2; no clear D. The source material was CD4+ T cells from blood, sampled before the transplant. The TCR was taken from a human donor who received a combined kidney and bone marrow transplant. In nucleotides, the CDR3 is TGTGCCAGCAACCCTCCGGGTCCCTTGAACTATGGCTACACCTTC. It translates to CASNPPGPLNYGYTF.